Each of the 25 T cell receptor beta chains below was sequenced from the same sample in a study of shared clonotypes between healthy human individuals. The repertoire was sequenced with immunoSEQ multiplex PCR; TCRdb's copy has only in-frame clones and lacks some. The sample yields about 2.4 million clones, 93% seen once. The specimen sequenced was naive CD4+ T cells from PBMCs. Subset meaning: CD45RA+ positively selected. The receptors come from a man younger than 35 in good health. Some clones in this sample may be carry-over from other donors' samples.

V is TRBV29-1 and J is TRBJ2-1, with TRBD2 matching over 15 bases. Trimming at V came to 1 base and at J to 0 bases, leaving 7 bases not matched to a gene. The germline V gene encodes CDR1 SQVTM and CDR2 ANQGSEA. The CDR3 loop spans 19 amino acids. The CDR3 DNA is TGCAGCGTTGAAGCTTTAGGACTAGCGGGAGGGAGCTCCTACAATGAGCAGTTCTTC. It is translated as CSVEALGLAGGSSYNEQFF.

The chain recombines TRBV10-3 with TRBJ2-1; perhaps TRBD1 as D (5 bases). The CDR3 has 13 amino acids. Per the germline V gene, CDR1 is ENHRY and CDR2 is SYGVKD. V dropped 7 bases and J dropped 4 bases, with 11 bases sitting between them. This CDR3 reads CAITQTAYNEQFF. As DNA, the CDR3 is TGTGCCATCACTCAGACAGCTTACAATGAGCAGTTCTTC.

The J gene is TRBJ2-7, the V gene TRBV2; 7 bases map to TRBD1. V shed 6 bases and J 2 bases; nucleotides not matched to a gene: 4. Germline CDR1 SNHLY, CDR2 FYNNEI. This CDR3 comprises 13 residues. The DNA of the CDR3 is TGTGCCAGCAGCCGAGGGACAGCCTACGAGCAGTACTTC. It encodes CASSRGTAYEQYF.

V usage is TRBV19 and J usage is TRBJ2-2; 7 nucleotides align to TRBD1. Trimming took 3 bases from V and 7 from J; bases not matched to a gene: 11. Germline CDR1 LNHDA, CDR2 SQIVND (reference sequence). This CDR3 has 16 amino acids. The CDR3 spells CASSIGQGVGNGELFF. The CDR3 DNA is TGTGCCAGTAGTATCGGGCAGGGGGTGGGCAACGGGGAGCTGTTTTTT. Together with reference TRBV19 and TRBJ2-2, the CDR3 gives the full variable domain: DGGITQSPKYLFRKEGQNVTLSCEQNLNHDAMYWYRQDPGQGLRLIYYSQIVNDFQKGDIAEGYSVSREKKESFPLTVTSAQKNPTAFYLCASSIGQGVGNGELFFGEGSRLTVL.

This rearrangement joins TRBV29-1 to TRBJ2-3; D possibly corresponds to TRBD2 (5 bases). The CDR3 consists of 12 residues. Germline-derived CDR1 and CDR2 are SQVTM and ANQGSEA. Trimming removed 3 bases from V and 6 bases from J, with 10 bases in between. This CDR3 is CSVDGRDDTQYF. The CDR3 region has the DNA TGCAGCGTTGATGGGAGAGATGATACGCAGTATTTT.

The chain carries TRBV10-3 and TRBJ2-3; 8 bases match TRBD2. The germline V gene encodes CDR1 ENHRY and CDR2 SYGVKD. The CDR3 extends over 14 amino acids. The trim removed 10 bases at V and 1 base at J, leaving 7 bases unmatched. The CDR3, as DNA: TGTGCCAGTCGGGGGGGAGCGGGCACAGATACGCAGTATTTT. Its translation: CASRGGAGTDTQYF.

Of note for this clone: Distinct nucleotide sequences in the sample also encode this CDR3. The chain carries TRBV28 and TRBJ2-7; TRBD1 aligns across 10 bases. This CDR3 has 15 residues. Unmatched junction bases numbered 6, after V lost 5 bases and J lost 2 bases. Germline V gene sequence: CDR1 MDHEN, CDR2 SYDVKM. CDR3 nucleotide sequence: TGTGCCAGCAGTGCCCCCGGGACAGGGGCCTACGAGCAGTACTTC. Translated: CASSAPGTGAYEQYF.

J is TRBJ2-7 and V is TRBV28, with D perhaps assigned TRBD1 or TRBD2 (5 bases each). The germline V gene encodes CDR1 MDHEN and CDR2 SYDVKM. Trimming took off 2 bases at V and 0 bases at J, with 14 bases between the two ends. This CDR3 has 16 residues. DNA of the CDR3: TGTGCCAGCAGTTTAAAGCAGGGAGCTATCTCCTACGAGCAGTACTTC. Translation gives CASSLKQGAISYEQYF.

The gene calls are TRBV2 and TRBJ2-3, with D perhaps TRBD2 (5 bases). Germline V CDR1 and CDR2: SNHLY, FYNNEI. V gave up 5 bases and J gave up 0 bases, with 9 bases separating them. The CDR3 extends over 14 amino acids. Here the CDR3 reads CASSQRTSTDTQYF. The CDR3 region has the DNA TGTGCCAGCAGTCAAAGGACTAGCACAGATACGCAGTATTTT.

The rearrangement joins TRBV2 to TRBJ2-7, with 10 bases identical to TRBD1. The germline V gene encodes CDR1 SNHLY and CDR2 FYNNEI. Losses at the gene ends were 4 bases for V and 2 bases for J; bases not matched to a gene: 2. This CDR3 spans 14 amino acids. CDR3 residues: CASSGTGGPYEQYF. The CDR3 DNA is TGTGCCAGCAGTGGGACAGGGGGACCCTACGAGCAGTACTTC.

The rearrangement links TRBV7-3 to TRBJ2-1; unclear D gene. The V end lost 1 base, the J end lost 5 bases, and 6 bases lay between the germline ends. CDR1 SGHTA and CDR2 FQGTGA come from the germline V gene. This CDR3 spans 13 amino acids. The CDR3 spells CASSLIVDNEQFF. The CDR3, as DNA: TGTGCCAGCAGCTTAATTGTGGACAATGAGCAGTTCTTC.

The CDR3 bases are TGTGCCAGCAGCGTAGACGGTAGCGGGAGCGGGGAGACCCAGTACTTC. Translating gives CASSVDGSGSGETQYF. The chain couples TRBV9 to TRBJ2-5; the match to TRBD2 covers 9 bases. The trim removed 0 bases at V and 5 bases at J, leaving 8 bases unmatched. This CDR3 has 16 amino acids. Germline V gene data show CDR1 as SGDLS and CDR2 as YYNGEE.

The chain is built from TRBV5-1 and TRBJ2-3; D is tentatively TRBD1 or TRBD2 (5 bases each). Germline CDR1 and CDR2: SGHRS and YFSETQ. This CDR3 spans 14 amino acids. V lost 5 bases and J lost 0, with 10 bases in between. The CDR3 spells CASSRDASTDTQYF. CDR3 bases: TGCGCCAGCAGTCGGGACGCCAGCACAGATACGCAGTATTTT.

A word on this clone: The sample contains more than one DNA sequence encoding this CDR3. In nucleotides, the CDR3 is TGTGCCAGCTCTCCAGGGGTCTCTGGAAACACCATATATTTT. Amino acids: CASSPGVSGNTIYF. The chain has TRBV18 and TRBJ1-3; the D gene is possibly TRBD1 (6 bases). Between the trimmed V and J ends, which lost 6 bases and 0 bases, there was a span of 9 bases. Germline CDR1 KGHSH, CDR2 LQKENI. The CDR3 contains 14 residues. Full variable domain (outside the CDR3, taken from reference TRBV18 and TRBJ1-3): NAGVMQNPRHLVRRRGQEARLRCSPMKGHSHVYWYRQLPEEGLKFMVYLQKENIIDESGMPKERFSAEFPKEGPSILRIQQVVRGDSAAYFCASSPGVSGNTIYFGEGSWLTVV.

The chain employs TRBV6-5 and TRBJ2-2; weak D call: TRBD2 (6 bases). Germline V gene lookup returns CDR1 MNHEY and CDR2 SVGAGI. Between the trimmed V and J ends, which lost 7 bases and 2 bases, there was a span of 14 bases. The CDR3 extends over 15 amino acids. The CDR3 reads CASNTPGLNTGELFF. The DNA of the CDR3 is TGTGCCAGCAATACCCCGGGACTTAACACCGGGGAGCTGTTTTTT.

The V and J genes are TRBV7-2 and TRBJ2-1; D is possibly TRBD2 (6 bases). Trimming left V 6 bases short and J 8 bases short, with 23 bases between. The CDR3 contains 16 residues. Per the germline V gene, CDR1 is SGHTA and CDR2 is FQGNSA. The CDR3 loop is CASRHGVRQRRDEQFF. The CDR3 DNA sequence: TGTGCCAGCAGGCACGGGGTACGACAAAGGAGGGATGAGCAGTTCTTC.

This clone showed up just once. V is TRBV5-4 and J is TRBJ2-7, with a weak D call TRBD2 (5 bases). This CDR3 is built from 13 residues. Trimming removed 2 bases from V and 3 bases from J, with 9 bases in between. Germline CDR1 is SGHNT and CDR2 is YYREEE (reference sequence). The CDR3: CASSLGLLYEQYF. The CDR3 coding sequence is TGTGCCAGCAGCTTAGGACTCCTCTACGAGCAGTACTTC. Together with reference TRBV5-4 and TRBJ2-7, the CDR3 gives the full variable domain: ETGVTQSPTHLIKTRGQQVTLRCSSQSGHNTVSWYQQALGQGPQFIFQYYREEENGRGNFPPRFSGLQFPNYSSELNVNALELDDSALYLCASSLGLLYEQYFGPGTRLTVT.

This clone was counted between two and nine times. This chain connects TRBV9 to TRBJ1-1, with no clear D. In germline, CDR1 is SGDLS, CDR2 YYNGEE. Trimming stripped 0 bases from V and 3 bases from J, with 9 bases between. The CDR3 extends over 14 amino acids. DNA of the CDR3: TGTGCCAGCAGCGTAGACAGTCAGTACACTGAAGCTTTCTTT. This translates into CASSVDSQYTEAFF.

The chain is built from TRBV5-1 and TRBJ2-7, with D perhaps matching TRBD2 (6 bases). Trimming took 7 bases from V and 0 from J, leaving 17 bases between them. Germline lookup yields CDR1 SGHRS and CDR2 YFSETQ. This CDR3 contains 15 residues. CDR3: CASATTGGISYEQYF. Here the CDR3 DNA reads TGCGCCAGCGCCACAACCGGAGGGATCTCCTACGAGCAGTACTTC. Based on the CDR3 plus reference TRBV5-1 and TRBJ2-7, the full variable domain is KAGVTQTPRYLIKTRGQQVTLSCSPISGHRSVSWYQQTPGQGLQFLFEYFSETQRNKGNFPGRFSGRQFSNSRSEMNVSTLELGDSALYLCASATTGGISYEQYFGPGTRLTVT.

V gene TRBV18 combines with J gene TRBJ1-5; D gene unclear. Trimming left V 2 bases short and J 6 bases short, with 14 bases between. CDR1 and CDR2 (germline): KGHSH, LQKENI. CDR3 length: 15 amino acids. CDR3 bases: TGTGCCAGCTCACCAAGGACCGCGGTTGGTCAGCCCCAGCATTTT. It translates to CASSPRTAVGQPQHF.

In nucleotides, the CDR3 is TGCGCCAGCAGCTTTAAAACAGGGGCTCGGGAGACCCAGTACTTC. Its protein is CASSFKTGARETQYF. The chain joins TRBV5-1 to TRBJ2-5; 7 bases align to TRBD1. The CDR3 runs to 15 residues. Germline V gene lookup returns CDR1 SGHRS and CDR2 YFSETQ. V was clipped by 2 bases and J by 5 bases; unmatched bases: 9.

The chain carries TRBV7-9 and TRBJ2-2; 7 nucleotides align to TRBD1. The trim removed 5 bases at V and 3 bases at J, leaving 9 bases unmatched. Looked up from germline, CDR1 is SEHNR and CDR2 is FQNEAQ (reference sequence). The CDR3 runs 16 residues. The DNA for the CDR3 is TGTGCCAGCAGCCGTTCCGGGACAGCACACACCGGGGAGCTGTTTTTT. Translation gives CASSRSGTAHTGELFF.

Concerning this clone itself: The junction does not match germline at one end; this may be a read error. This sequence joins TRBV5-4 and TRBJ2-7, with D unresolved. The length of the CDR3 is 9 residues. Germline V gene data show CDR1 as SGHNT and CDR2 as YYREEE (reference sequence). The CDR3 region is CASSLRMRF. CDR3 DNA sequence: TGTGCCAGCAGTTTGCGTATGAGGTTC. Full variable domain (remainder filled in from reference TRBV5-4 and TRBJ2-7): ETGVTQSPTHLIKTRGQQVTLRCSSQSGHNTVSWYQQALGQGPQFIFQYYREEENGRGNFPPRFSGLQFPNYSSELNVNALELDDSALYLCASSLRMRFGPGTRLTVT.

This chain connects TRBV30 to TRBJ1-2; D not certain. The CDR3 is 13 residues long. V gave up 0 bases and J gave up 4 bases, with 9 bases separating them. Per germline, CDR1 GTSNPN and CDR2 SVGIG (reference sequence). The CDR3 bases are TGTGCCTGGAGTGTAATGGATGGCTATGGCTACACCTTC. Translated, it gives CAWSVMDGYGYTF.

Of note for this clone: Other DNA sequences in this specimen translate into the identical CDR3. The chain has TRBV2 and TRBJ2-7; 11 bases are a match to TRBD2. Germline values: CDR1 SNHLY, CDR2 FYNNEI. The CDR3 contains 13 residues. V dropped 8 bases and J dropped 3; count of bases not matched to a gene: 3. In DNA form, the CDR3 reads TGTGCCAGCGGGACTAGCGGAAACTACGAGCAGTACTTC. Its protein is CASGTSGNYEQYF. Using reference TRBV2 and TRBJ2-7 for the parts outside the CDR3, the full variable domain is EPEVTQTPSHQVTQMGQEVILRCVPISNHLYFYWYRQILGQKVEFLVSFYNNEISEKSEIFDDQFSVERPDGSNFTLKIRSTKLEDSAMYFCASGTSGNYEQYFGPGTRLTVT.